This T cell receptor beta chain was identified during a study of beta chain features in type 1 diabetes. A word on this clone: Antigen: not known.

Germline lookup yields CDR1 SGHAT and CDR2 FQNNGV. Trimming took 3 bases from V and 0 from J, leaving 8 bases between them. The CDR3 covers 14 residues. Findings and caveats of the study: TCRB CDR3 length was moderately but significantly reduced in all four CD4+ subsets of Type 1 diabetes patients.

Sequencing targeted expressed TCRB transcripts, as all isolated RNA had been reverse transcribed. The table came from immunoSEQ multiplex PCR; TCRdb's copy has only in-frame clones and leaves some out. The sample consists of about 250,000 clones, around 9.9% of them appearing once. The sequencing input was naive CD4+ T cells from blood. The chain couples TRBV11-2 to TRBJ2-5; D is unclear. This receptor was obtained from a young man with type 1 diabetes. CDR3 coding DNA: TGTGCCAGCAGCTTCTCGAGTAACCAAGAGACCCAGTACTTC. Protein: CASSFSSNQETQYF. Full variable domain (missing parts from reference TRBV11-2 and TRBJ2-5): EAGVAQSPRYKIIEKRQSVAFWCNPISGHATLYWYQQILGQGPKLLIQFQNNGVVDDSQLPKDRFSAERLKGVDSTLKIQPAKLEDSAVYLCASSFSSNQETQYFGPGTRLLVL.